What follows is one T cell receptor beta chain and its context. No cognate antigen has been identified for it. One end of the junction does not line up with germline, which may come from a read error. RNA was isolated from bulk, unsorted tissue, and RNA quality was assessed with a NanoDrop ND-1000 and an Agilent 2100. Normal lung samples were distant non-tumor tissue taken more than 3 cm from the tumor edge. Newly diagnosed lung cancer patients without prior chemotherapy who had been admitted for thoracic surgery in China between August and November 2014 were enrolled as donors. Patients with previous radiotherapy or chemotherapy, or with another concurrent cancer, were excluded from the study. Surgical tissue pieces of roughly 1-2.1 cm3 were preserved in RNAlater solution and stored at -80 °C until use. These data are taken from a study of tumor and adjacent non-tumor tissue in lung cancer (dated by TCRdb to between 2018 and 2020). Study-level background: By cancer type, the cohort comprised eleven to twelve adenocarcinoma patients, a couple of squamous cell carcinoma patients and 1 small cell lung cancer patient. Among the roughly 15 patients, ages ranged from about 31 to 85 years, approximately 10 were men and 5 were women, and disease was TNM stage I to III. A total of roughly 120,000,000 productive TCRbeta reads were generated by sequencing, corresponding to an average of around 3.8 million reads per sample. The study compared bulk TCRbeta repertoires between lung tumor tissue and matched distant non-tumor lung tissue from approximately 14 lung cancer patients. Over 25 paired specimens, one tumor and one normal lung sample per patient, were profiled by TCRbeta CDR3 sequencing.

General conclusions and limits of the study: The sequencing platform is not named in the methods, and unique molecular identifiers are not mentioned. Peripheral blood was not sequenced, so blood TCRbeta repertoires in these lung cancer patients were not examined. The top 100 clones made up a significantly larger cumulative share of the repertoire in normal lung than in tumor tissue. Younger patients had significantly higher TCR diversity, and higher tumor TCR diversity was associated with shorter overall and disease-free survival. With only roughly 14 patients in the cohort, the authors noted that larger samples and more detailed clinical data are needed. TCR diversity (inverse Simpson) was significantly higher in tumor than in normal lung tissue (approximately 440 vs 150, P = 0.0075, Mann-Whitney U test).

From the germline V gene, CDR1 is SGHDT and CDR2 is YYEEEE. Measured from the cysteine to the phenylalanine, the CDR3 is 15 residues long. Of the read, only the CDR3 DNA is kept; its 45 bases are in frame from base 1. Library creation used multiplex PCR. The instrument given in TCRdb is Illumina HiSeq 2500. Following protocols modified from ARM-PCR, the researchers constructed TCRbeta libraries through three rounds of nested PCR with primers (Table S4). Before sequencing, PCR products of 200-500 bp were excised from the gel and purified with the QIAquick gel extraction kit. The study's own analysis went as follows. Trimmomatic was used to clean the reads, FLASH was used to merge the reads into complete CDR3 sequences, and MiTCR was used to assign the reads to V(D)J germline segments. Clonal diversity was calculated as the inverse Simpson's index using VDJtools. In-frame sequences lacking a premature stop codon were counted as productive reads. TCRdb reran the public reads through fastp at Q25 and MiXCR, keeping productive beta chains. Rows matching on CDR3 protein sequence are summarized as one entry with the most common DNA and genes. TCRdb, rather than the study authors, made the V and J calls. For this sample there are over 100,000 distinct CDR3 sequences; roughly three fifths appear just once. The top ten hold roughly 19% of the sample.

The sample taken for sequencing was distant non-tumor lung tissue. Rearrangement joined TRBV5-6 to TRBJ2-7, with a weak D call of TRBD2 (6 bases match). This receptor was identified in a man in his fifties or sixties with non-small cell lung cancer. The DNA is TGTGCCAGCAGCCTGGGGTTTAGCGGCTCCTACGAGCAATGCTTC. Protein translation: CASSLGFSGSYEQCF.